The 14 T cell receptor beta chains given below trace back to one sample, sequenced in a study of T cell responses to AZD1222 COVID-19 vaccine. Clones were sequenced by immunoSEQ multiplex PCR, and TCRdb holds only the in-frame ones, with some missing. The sample includes some 91,000 clones, 85% to 95% seen only once; the top ten take over 9.5%. Sequenced material: peripheral blood, taken on day 0 of AZD1222 vaccination. These receptors were collected from an adult in good health.

The genes are TRBV5-1 and TRBJ2-1; D call uncertain. There are 12 residues in the CDR3. Germline V gene sequence: CDR1 SGHRS, CDR2 YFSETQ. V gave up 4 bases and J gave up 9 bases, with 11 bases separating them. The CDR3 loop reads CASSEEQTEQFF. CDR3 coding DNA: TGCGCCAGCAGCGAGGAGCAGACTGAGCAGTTCTTC.

CDR3 sequence reads: CASSLVTGGLYGYTF. The CDR3 DNA reads TGTGCCAGCAGCTTGGTAACAGGGGGCCTCTATGGCTACACCTTC. V gene TRBV5-8 combines with J gene TRBJ1-2, with TRBD1 matching over 9 bases. The CDR3 contains 15 residues. The germline V gene encodes CDR1 SGHTS and CDR2 YDEGEE. The ends lost 0 bases at V and 4 bases at J; junction bases unmatched: 4. Combining the CDR3 with reference TRBV5-8 and TRBJ1-2 gives the whole variable domain EAGVTQSPTHLIKTRGQQATLRCSPISGHTSVYWYQQALGLGLQFLLWYDEGEERNRGNFPPRFSGRQFPNYSSELNVNALELEDSALYLCASSLVTGGLYGYTFGSGTRLTVV.

CDR3 region: CASSQGSIGGRFGNEQFF. In DNA form, the CDR3 reads TGCGCCAGCAGCCAAGGGAGTATAGGCGGGAGGTTCGGAAATGAGCAGTTCTTC. The chain couples TRBV4-1 to TRBJ2-1, with TRBD2 matching 8 bases. The CDR3 runs to 18 residues. V was clipped by 1 base and J by 7 bases; unmatched bases: 15. Germline V gives CDR1 MGHRA, CDR2 YSYEKL.

This clone was detected only a few times. This chain connects TRBV29-1 to TRBJ2-7; unclear D gene. Trimming cost V 4 bases and J 0 bases, with 7 bases left between them. The CDR3 spans 12 residues. Germline V CDR1 and CDR2: SQVTM, ANQGSEA. The chain's CDR3 is CSVVGNSYEQYF. In DNA, the CDR3 is TGCAGCGTTGTGGGCAACTCCTACGAGCAGTACTTC.

The rearrangement joins TRBV27 to TRBJ2-7; 8 bases are shared with TRBD1. The germline V gene has CDR1 MNHEY and CDR2 SMNVEV (reference sequence). The CDR3 runs to 15 residues. V lost 6 bases to trimming and J lost 9 bases; unmatched junction nucleotides: 16. CDR3 nucleotides: TGTGCCAGCAGCTATAGTCGCGGACAGGGTTTGGGGCAGTACTTC. Translating gives CASSYSRGQGLGQYF.

This sequence joins TRBV28 and TRBJ1-4, with D possibly TRBD1 on 6 matching bases. This CDR3 has 15 residues. Trimming took off 3 bases at V and 4 bases at J, with 12 bases between the two ends. CDR1 and CDR2 (germline): MDHEN, SYDVKM. CDR3 nucleotides: TGTGCCAGCAGTTTGATCGGGACAAATAATGAAAAACTGTTTTTT. Its translation is CASSLIGTNNEKLFF.

CDR3 residues: CASSLNSASYNEQFF. In DNA form, the CDR3 reads TGCGCCAGCAGCTTGAACTCGGCCTCCTACAATGAGCAGTTCTTC. This chain connects TRBV5-1 to TRBJ2-1; D uncertain. The CDR3 covers 15 residues. Trimming removed 1 base from V and 0 bases from J, with 8 bases in between. Germline V lookup: CDR1 SGHRS, CDR2 YFSETQ.

This clone appeared a single time. This chain uses TRBV7-7 with TRBJ1-4, with D hard to call. CDR3 length equals 15 residues. V was clipped by 5 bases and J by 4 bases, with 14 bases between them. The germline V gene encodes CDR1 SSHAT and CDR2 FNYEAQ (reference sequence). The CDR3 region is CASSETDGFNEKLFF. The CDR3 DNA follows: TGTGCCAGCAGCGAGACTGATGGCTTTAATGAAAAACTGTTTTTT.

There are a few counts of this clone. The chain is built from TRBV5-1 and TRBJ1-2; 9 bases are a match to TRBD1. The V segment lost 3 bases and the J segment 4 bases; nucleotides outside the gene matches: 7. Germline V gives CDR1 SGHRS, CDR2 YFSETQ. This CDR3 has 15 amino acids. The CDR3 DNA sequence: TGCGCCAGCAGCTCCACACAGGGGGCTAGCTATGGCTACACCTTC. This sequence encodes CASSSTQGASYGYTF.

The J gene is TRBJ1-1, the V gene TRBV5-8, with D possibly TRBD1 on 6 matching bases. V shed 5 bases and J shed 3 bases, with 20 bases lying between them. Germline V gives CDR1 SGHTS, CDR2 YDEGEE. CDR3 length equals 16 residues. CDR3 sequence reads: CASSYYTGFKDTEAFF. CDR3 nucleotide sequence: TGTGCCAGCAGTTATTACACAGGGTTTAAGGACACTGAAGCTTTCTTT. Combining the CDR3 with reference TRBV5-8 and TRBJ1-1 gives the whole variable domain EAGVTQSPTHLIKTRGQQATLRCSPISGHTSVYWYQQALGLGLQFLLWYDEGEERNRGNFPPRFSGRQFPNYSSELNVNALELEDSALYLCASSYYTGFKDTEAFFGQGTRLTVV.

V is TRBV7-2 and J is TRBJ1-5; D uncertain. The CDR3 consists of 14 residues. V lost 3 bases and J lost 6, with 12 bases in between. Germline V gives CDR1 SGHTA, CDR2 FQGNSA. The CDR3 sequence is CASSFGFEGQPQHF. The CDR3 bases are TGTGCCAGCAGCTTTGGTTTTGAGGGTCAGCCCCAGCATTTT.

The chain couples TRBV28 to TRBJ2-5, with D maybe TRBD2 (5 bases). Germline assignment: CDR1 MDHEN and CDR2 SYDVKM. This CDR3 has 11 residues. Trimming shortened V by 4 bases and J by 5 bases, and 5 bases separated the two germline ends. CDR3 nucleotide sequence: TGTGCCAGCAGTTGGGAGGAGACCCAGTACTTC. This sequence encodes CASSWEETQYF.

This sequence joins TRBV20-1 and TRBJ1-5; D remains ambiguous. The germline V gene has CDR1 DFQATT and CDR2 SNEGSKA (reference sequence). This CDR3 has 11 residues. V was clipped by 6 bases and J by 6 bases, with 9 bases between them. The DNA for the CDR3 is TGCAGTGCCGCATATGGTCAGCCCCAGCATTTT. Amino acids: CSAAYGQPQHF.

The chain joins TRBV2 to TRBJ2-5; unclear D gene. Germline V gives CDR1 SNHLY, CDR2 FYNNEI. The germline V and J ends were trimmed by 2 bases and 5 bases, with 12 bases remaining between them. The CDR3 has 14 amino acids. DNA of the CDR3: TGTGCCAGCAGTGAAATGGGAAAGGAGGAGACCCAGTACTTC. Protein: CASSEMGKEETQYF.